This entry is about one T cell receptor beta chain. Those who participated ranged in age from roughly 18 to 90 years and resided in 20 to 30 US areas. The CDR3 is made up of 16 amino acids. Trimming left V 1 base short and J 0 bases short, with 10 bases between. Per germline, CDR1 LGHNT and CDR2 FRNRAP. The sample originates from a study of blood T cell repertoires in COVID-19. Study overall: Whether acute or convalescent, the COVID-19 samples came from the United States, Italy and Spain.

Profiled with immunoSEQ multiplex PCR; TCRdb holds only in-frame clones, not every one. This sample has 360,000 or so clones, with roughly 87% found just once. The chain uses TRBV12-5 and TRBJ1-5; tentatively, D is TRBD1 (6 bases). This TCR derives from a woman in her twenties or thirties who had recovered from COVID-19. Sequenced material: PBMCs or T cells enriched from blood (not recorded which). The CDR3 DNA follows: TGTGCTAGTGGTTTGGGAGACAGGAATAGCAATCAGCCCCAGCATTTT. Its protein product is CASGLGDRNSNQPQHF.